This TCR beta chain originates from a study of blood T cell repertoires in COVID-19. J lost 6 bases, V lost 4 bases, and 11 bases had no gene match. This CDR3 has 15 amino acids. Per germline, CDR1 SGDLS and CDR2 YYNGEE. Sequencing used immunoSEQ multiplex PCR; TCRdb keeps in-frame clones, though not all of them. In the table there are about 160,000 clones, 60% to 85% of which are singletons. The sample taken for sequencing was peripheral blood. The sequence was collected from a man in his 70s with acute or convalescent COVID-19. The chain couples TRBV9 to TRBJ2-3, with TRBD2 matching over 7 bases. CDR3 loop: CASSPRGWGGDTQYF. CDR3 DNA sequence: TGTGCCAGCAGCCCGCGAGGTTGGGGGGGGGATACGCAGTATTTT.